This T cell receptor beta chain was recorded in a study of cytomegalovirus exposure and HLA in healthy donors. Both 60 Vbeta primers and 13 Jbeta primers went into the PCR. Data came from immunoSEQ multiplex PCR; TCRdb stores just in-frame clones and leaves some out. The table has approximately 210,000 clones, 60% to 85% seen once. This clone was detected only a few times. Its antigen is as yet unknown. The study's findings and limits: It was reported in a later analysis that an Asian-associated ancestry cluster showed fewer N-insertions than the approximately 670-donor mean.

The sequence derives from a woman aged 40 to 50 in good health and CMV-seronegative. The sequenced material came from PBMCs.

The CDR3 loop is CSVELGWDSRTPIPSPGELFF. Here the CDR3 DNA reads TGCAGCGTTGAATTGGGCTGGGACAGTCGAACTCCTATTCCTAGCCCCGGGGAGCTGTTTTTT. The gene calls are TRBV29-1 and TRBJ2-2; 7 bases map to TRBD1. Trimming at V came to 2 bases and at J to 6 bases, leaving 27 bases not matched to a gene. Germline values: CDR1 SQVTM, CDR2 ANQGSEA. This CDR3 has 21 amino acids.